The 5 T cell receptor beta chains listed next were all sequenced from one sample in a study of cytomegalovirus exposure and HLA in healthy donors. Primers: 60 Vbeta forward and 13 Jbeta reverse. Clones were read by immunoSEQ multiplex PCR, and TCRdb kept only the in-frame ones, dropping some. The table has approximately 200,000 clones, roughly 80% seen once. Sequenced material: PBMCs. All receptors come from a woman aged 18-29 years in good health and CMV-seronegative.

V gene TRBV5-1 combines with J gene TRBJ2-3; the match to TRBD2 covers 14 bases. CDR1 and CDR2 from the germline V gene are SGHRS and YFSETQ. The CDR3 is made up of 19 amino acids. Germline trimming cut 3 bases from V and 2 bases from J; bases unmatched to any gene: 11. The CDR3 nucleotides are TGCGCCAGCAGCTCGATATCCGGACTAGCGGGGGGCGCCACAGATACGCAGTATTTT. Protein: CASSSISGLAGGATDTQYF.

This chain uses TRBV6-5 with TRBJ1-1; D gene uncertain. The CDR3 contains 15 residues. With 6 bases removed from V and 1 base from J, the gap between germline ends came to 15 bases. CDR1 MNHEY and CDR2 SVGAGI come from the germline V gene. CDR3 sequence reads: CASSPGFTGNTEAFF. The CDR3, as DNA: TGTGCCAGCAGCCCTGGGTTCACGGGGAACACTGAAGCTTTCTTT.

This clone was counted a single time. V gene TRBV11-2 combines with J gene TRBJ2-5; 7 nucleotides line up with TRBD1. The junction had 7 bases not matched to a gene; V was cut back by 1 base and J by 5 bases. The germline V gene has CDR1 SGHAT and CDR2 FQNNGV. The CDR3 length is 15 residues. CDR3 amino acids: CASSLATGAAETQYF. The CDR3 DNA reads TGTGCCAGCAGCTTAGCCACAGGGGCGGCGGAGACCCAGTACTTC. Supplemented by reference TRBV11-2 and TRBJ2-5, the full variable domain reads EAGVAQSPRYKIIEKRQSVAFWCNPISGHATLYWYQQILGQGPKLLIQFQNNGVVDDSQLPKDRFSAERLKGVDSTLKIQPAKLEDSAVYLCASSLATGAAETQYFGPGTRLLVL.

The chain recombines TRBV5-5 with TRBJ1-1; 10 bases agree with TRBD1. This CDR3 has 13 amino acids. With 3 bases clipped from V and 6 bases from J, the junction kept 2 bases outside the gene matches. CDR1 is SGHKS and CDR2 is YYEKEE in the germline V gene (reference sequence). CDR3 nucleotide sequence: TGTGCCAGCAGCTGGGACAGGGGATCTGAAGCTTTCTTT. Amino acids: CASSWDRGSEAFF. The whole variable domain, remainder taken from reference TRBV5-5 and TRBJ1-1, is DAGVTQSPTHLIKTRGQQVTLRCSPISGHKSVSWYQQVLGQGPQFIFQYYEKEERGRGNFPDRFSARQFPNYSSELNVNALLLGDSALYLCASSWDRGSEAFFGQGTRLTVV.

The rearrangement joins TRBV11-2 to TRBJ1-4, with TRBD1 as a possible D gene (6 bases). From germline, CDR1 is SGHAT and CDR2 FQNNGV. The CDR3 loop spans 14 amino acids. V was shortened by 4 bases and J by 4 bases, with 10 bases between the two germline ends. The CDR3 nucleotides are TGTGCCAGCAGCTCCAGGGGAATTAATGAAAAACTGTTTTTT. Translating it yields CASSSRGINEKLFF. The variable domain in full, completed from reference TRBV11-2 and TRBJ1-4, reads EAGVAQSPRYKIIEKRQSVAFWCNPISGHATLYWYQQILGQGPKLLIQFQNNGVVDDSQLPKDRFSAERLKGVDSTLKIQPAKLEDSAVYLCASSSRGINEKLFFGSGTQLSVL.